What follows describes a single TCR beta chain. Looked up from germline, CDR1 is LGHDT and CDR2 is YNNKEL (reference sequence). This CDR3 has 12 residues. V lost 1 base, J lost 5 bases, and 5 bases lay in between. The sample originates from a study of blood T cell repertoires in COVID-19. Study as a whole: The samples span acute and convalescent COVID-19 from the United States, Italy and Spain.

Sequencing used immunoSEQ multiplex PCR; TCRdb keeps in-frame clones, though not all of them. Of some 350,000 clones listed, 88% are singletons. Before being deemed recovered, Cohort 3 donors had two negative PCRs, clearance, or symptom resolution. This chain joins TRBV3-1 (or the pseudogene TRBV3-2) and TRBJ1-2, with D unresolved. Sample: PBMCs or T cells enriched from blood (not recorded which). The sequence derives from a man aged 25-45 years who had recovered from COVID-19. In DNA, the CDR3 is TGTGCCAGCAGCCAAGTTAGTTATGGCTACACCTTC. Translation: CASSQVSYGYTF.